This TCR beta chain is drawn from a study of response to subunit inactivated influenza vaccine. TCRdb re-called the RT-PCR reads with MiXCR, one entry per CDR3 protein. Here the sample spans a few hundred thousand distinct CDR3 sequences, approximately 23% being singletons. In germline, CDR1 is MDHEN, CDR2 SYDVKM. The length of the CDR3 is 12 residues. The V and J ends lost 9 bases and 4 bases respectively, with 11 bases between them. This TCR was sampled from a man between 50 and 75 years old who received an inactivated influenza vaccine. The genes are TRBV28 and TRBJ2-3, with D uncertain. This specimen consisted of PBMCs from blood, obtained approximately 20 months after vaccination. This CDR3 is CASRIPPDTQYF. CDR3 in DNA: TGTGCCAGTAGGATCCCCCCAGATACGCAGTATTTT.